The 10 T cell receptor beta chains below all came from one sample that was sequenced in a study of T cells of healthy individuals. TCRdb independently ran MiXCR on the 5' RACE reads; one entry per CDR3 protein. The repertoire holds around 100,000 distinct CDR3 sequences, with 17% as singletons. The source of these receptors is a human donor in good health.

The chain combines TRBV5-1 with TRBJ2-5; maybe TRBD1 (6 bases). Germline assignment: CDR1 SGHRS and CDR2 YFSETQ. With 1 base removed from V and 2 bases from J, the gap between germline ends came to 9 bases. This CDR3 region has 14 residues. The CDR3 nucleotides read TGCGCCAGCAGCTTGTCAGGACAGCAAGAGACCCAGTACTTC. Translation: CASSLSGQQETQYF. The variable domain in full, with the rest retrieved from reference TRBV5-1 and TRBJ2-5, is KAGVTQTPRYLIKTRGQQVTLSCSPISGHRSVSWYQQTPGQGLQFLFEYFSETQRNKGNFPGRFSGRQFSNSRSEMNVSTLELGDSALYLCASSLSGQQETQYFGPGTRLLVL.

To note about this clonotype: One base away lies a much larger clone, so this may be a sequencing read error. The V and J genes are TRBV15 and TRBJ2-3, with 7 positions matching TRBD1. Germline CDR1 LNHNV, CDR2 YYDKDF (reference sequence). The CDR3 has 15 amino acids. CDR3 in amino acids: CATSRGQGSADTLYF. The CDR3 bases are TGTGCCACCAGCAGAGGACAGGGTAGCGCAGATACGCTGTATTTT. The whole variable domain, remainder taken from reference TRBV15 and TRBJ2-3, is DAMVIQNPRYQVTQFGKPVTLSCSQTLNHNVMYWYQQKSSQAPKLLFHYYDKDFNNEADTPDNFQSRRPNTSFCFLDIRSPGLGDTAMYLCATSRGQGSADTLYFGPGTRLTVL.

This chain uses TRBV3-1 with TRBJ2-2, with a possible D match to TRBD1 (6 bases). The germline CDR1 and CDR2 sequences are LGHDT and YNNKEL (reference sequence). V was clipped by 4 bases and J by 4 bases, with 13 bases between them. The CDR3 is made up of 15 amino acids. CDR3 sequence reads: CASSPLSGATGELFF. CDR3 sequence (DNA): TGTGCCAGCAGCCCACTGTCAGGGGCCACCGGGGAGCTGTTTTTT.

The chain recombines TRBV14 with TRBJ2-3; 8 bases agree with TRBD2. The germline CDR1 and CDR2 sequences are SGHDN and FVKESK. The CDR3 runs 16 residues. Trimming took 5 bases from V and 4 from J; bases not matched to a gene: 11. In DNA, the CDR3 is TGTGCCAGCAGCAAAGGACTAGCTTCTTACGCAGATACGCAGTATTTT. Residues: CASSKGLASYADTQYF.

This clonotype was seen many times. This rearrangement joins TRBV4-3 to TRBJ1-2; D gene uncertain. The CDR3 totals 15 residues. V shed 1 base and J shed 8 bases, with 17 bases lying between them. Germline V gives CDR1 LGHNA, CDR2 YSLEER. The CDR3 here is CASSQVYGPADGYTF. The CDR3 DNA follows: TGCGCCAGCAGCCAAGTGTATGGGCCCGCAGACGGCTACACCTTC.

This clonotype was counted a few times. This rearrangement joins TRBV28 to TRBJ2-5, with D tentatively TRBD1 (6 bases). CDR3 length: 14 residues. V dropped 2 bases and J dropped 5 bases, with 12 bases sitting between them. CDR1 and CDR2 (germline): MDHEN, SYDVKM. The CDR3 spells CASSLAWTVETQYF. The CDR3 DNA follows: TGTGCCAGCAGTTTAGCGTGGACAGTGGAGACCCAGTACTTC.

This clonotype was counted at least ten times. J is TRBJ1-1 and V is TRBV7-3; D is perhaps TRBD1 (5 bases). Germline V lookup: CDR1 SGHTA, CDR2 FQGTGA. Trimming removed 5 bases from V and 1 base from J, with 17 bases in between. The CDR3 runs 16 residues. CDR3 residues: CASSILPGLQNTEAFF. The CDR3, as DNA: TGTGCCAGCAGCATACTGCCGGGACTGCAGAACACTGAAGCTTTCTTT.

There are a few counts of this clonotype. The chain has TRBV28 and TRBJ2-1; 8 positions match TRBD2. The germline gives CDR1 MDHEN, CDR2 SYDVKM. The trim removed 3 bases at V and 3 bases at J, leaving 7 bases unmatched. The CDR3 spans 16 residues. For the CDR3, the DNA is TGTGCCAGCAGTTTGGCACTAGCGGAGATCTACAATGAGCAGTTCTTC. It codes for CASSLALAEIYNEQFF.

This clonotype was seen many times. The J gene is TRBJ1-2, the V gene TRBV6-5; 9 bases are a match to TRBD1. The CDR3 extends over 15 amino acids. Losses at the gene ends were 5 bases for V and 2 bases for J; bases not matched to a gene: 6. Germline CDR1 is MNHEY and CDR2 is SVGAGI. This CDR3 reads CASSTHGTGNYGYTF. In DNA form, the CDR3 reads TGTGCCAGCAGTACCCACGGGACAGGGAACTATGGCTACACCTTC.

The sample holds many counts of this clonotype. The chain employs TRBV4-2 and TRBJ2-1; TRBD2 agrees at 10 bases. The CDR3 runs to 15 residues. Trimming removed 4 bases from V and 9 bases from J; junction bases left unmatched: 9. Germline CDR1 and CDR2: LGHNA and YNFKEQ. The CDR3 protein is CASSPLAGDKGEQFF. The CDR3 bases are TGTGCCAGCAGCCCCCTAGCGGGAGATAAGGGTGAGCAGTTCTTC.